What follows is one TCR beta chain and its context. The antigen remains unidentified. The data are from a study of radiation and T cells in renal cell carcinoma. Time point noted: blood 2 weeks post-SBRT. Treatment reported: 15 Gy SBRT to primary tumor, nephrectomy 4 weeks later. Per the germline V gene, CDR1 is LNHNV and CDR2 is YYDKDF (reference sequence). V was clipped by 6 bases and J by 2 bases; unmatched bases: 4. This CDR3 spans 14 amino acids. The study, taken as a whole, reports: No pretreatment tumor biopsies were available for baseline clonotypes. From baseline, blood top tumor clonotypes peaked at 2 weeks post-radiation.

This table comes from immunoSEQ multiplex PCR, and its TCRdb copy is limited to in-frame clones, with some not included. The table lists roughly 78,000 clones, roughly 82% of them singletons. The receptor's source is a man aged 55 to 70 with renal cell carcinoma. Specimen: blood, collected from a patient whose treatment included radiotherapy and nephrectomy. The chain employs TRBV15 and TRBJ2-7, with TRBD2 matching over 10 bases. CDR3 nucleotides: TGTGCCACCAGAGGACTAGCGGCCCCCTACGAGCAGTACTTC. It yields the protein CATRGLAAPYEQYF.